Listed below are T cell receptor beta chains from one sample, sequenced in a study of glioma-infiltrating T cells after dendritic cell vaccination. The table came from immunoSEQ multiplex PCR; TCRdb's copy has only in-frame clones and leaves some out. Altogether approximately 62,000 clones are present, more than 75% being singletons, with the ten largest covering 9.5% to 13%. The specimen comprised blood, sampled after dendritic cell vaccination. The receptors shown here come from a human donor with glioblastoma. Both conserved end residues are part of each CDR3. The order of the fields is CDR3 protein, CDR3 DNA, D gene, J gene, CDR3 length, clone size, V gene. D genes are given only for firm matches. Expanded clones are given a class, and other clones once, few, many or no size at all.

cdr3_aa: CASSSGLPLQQYF; cdr3_nt: TGTGCCAGCTCATCAGGACTTCCACTCCAGCAGTACTTC; d_call: -; j_call: TRBJ2-7; cdr3_length: 13; clone_size: -; v_call: TRBV18
cdr3_aa: CASSVNSGSSYEQYF; cdr3_nt: TGTGCCAGCAGCGTAAACAGCGGGAGCTCCTACGAGCAGTACTTC; d_call: TRBD2; j_call: TRBJ2-7; cdr3_length: 15; clone_size: once; v_call: TRBV9
cdr3_aa: CATGQGQRNTEAFF; cdr3_nt: TGTGCCACCGGACAGGGACAAAGAAACACTGAAGCTTTCTTT; d_call: TRBD1; j_call: TRBJ1-1; cdr3_length: 14; clone_size: -; v_call: TRBV15
cdr3_aa: CASGPLVGSNTEAFF; cdr3_nt: TGTGCTAGTGGTCCCCTCGTAGGGAGTAACACTGAAGCTTTCTTT; d_call: -; j_call: TRBJ1-1; cdr3_length: 15; clone_size: -; v_call: TRBV12-5
cdr3_aa: CASSDGGPSYNEQFF; cdr3_nt: TGCGCCAGCAGTGACGGCGGCCCCTCCTACAATGAGCAGTTCTTC; d_call: -; j_call: TRBJ2-1; cdr3_length: 15; clone_size: -; v_call: TRBV10-1
cdr3_aa: CASSPGTGPNNSPLHF; cdr3_nt: TGTGCCAGCAGCCCCGGGACAGGGCCTAATAATTCCCCCCTCCACTTT; d_call: TRBD1; j_call: TRBJ1-6; cdr3_length: 16; clone_size: -; v_call: TRBV4-2
cdr3_aa: CASSSGLNYGYTF; cdr3_nt: TGTGCCAGCAGCTCTGGACTTAACTATGGCTACACCTTC; d_call: -; j_call: TRBJ1-2; cdr3_length: 13; clone_size: -; v_call: TRBV9
cdr3_aa: CASSQGNSPSYEQYF; cdr3_nt: TGTGCCAGCAGCCAAGGGAACAGCCCCTCCTACGAGCAGTACTTC; d_call: -; j_call: TRBJ2-7; cdr3_length: 15; clone_size: -; v_call: TRBV14
cdr3_aa: CASSFRGFPGTEAFF; cdr3_nt: TGTGCCAGCAGCTTCAGGGGGTTCCCGGGGACTGAAGCTTTCTTT; d_call: TRBD1; j_call: TRBJ1-1; cdr3_length: 15; clone_size: -; v_call: TRBV11-2
cdr3_aa: CASSPPGQGSQPQHF; cdr3_nt: TGTGCCAGCAGTCCCCCGGGACAGGGGTCGCAGCCCCAGCATTTT; d_call: TRBD1; j_call: TRBJ1-5; cdr3_length: 15; clone_size: -; v_call: TRBV27
cdr3_aa: CASSLAPGQGASGEKLFF; cdr3_nt: TGCGCCAGCAGCTTGGCTCCCGGGCAGGGGGCGTCGGGTGAAAAACTGTTTTTT; d_call: TRBD1; j_call: TRBJ1-4; cdr3_length: 18; clone_size: -; v_call: TRBV5-1
cdr3_aa: CASSPRQGSIYEQYF; cdr3_nt: TGTGCCAGCAGCCCCCGACAAGGCTCCATCTACGAGCAGTACTTC; d_call: -; j_call: TRBJ2-7; cdr3_length: 15; clone_size: -; v_call: TRBV11-3
cdr3_aa: CASTKEGLGAGELFF; cdr3_nt: TGTGCCAGCACCAAAGAGGGACTAGGGGCCGGGGAGCTGTTTTTT; d_call: TRBD2; j_call: TRBJ2-2; cdr3_length: 15; clone_size: once; v_call: TRBV11-3
cdr3_aa: CASSFGDRDHEQFF; cdr3_nt: TGTGCTAGCAGCTTCGGGGACAGGGATCATGAGCAGTTCTTC; d_call: TRBD1; j_call: TRBJ2-1; cdr3_length: 14; clone_size: -; v_call: TRBV7-7
cdr3_aa: CASSFRGPYNEQFF; cdr3_nt: TGTGCCAGCAGCTTCAGGGGCCCTTACAATGAGCAGTTCTTC; d_call: -; j_call: TRBJ2-1; cdr3_length: 14; clone_size: -; v_call: TRBV5-4
cdr3_aa: CASGRQSTNEKLFF; cdr3_nt: TGTGCCAGCGGGCGACAGTCAACTAATGAAAAACTGTTTTTT; d_call: -; j_call: TRBJ1-4; cdr3_length: 14; clone_size: -; v_call: TRBV7-9
cdr3_aa: CASSPSGPGMNTEAFF; cdr3_nt: TGTGCCAGCAGCCCCTCTGGACCGGGAATGAACACTGAAGCTTTCTTT; d_call: -; j_call: TRBJ1-1; cdr3_length: 16; clone_size: -; v_call: TRBV7-3
cdr3_aa: CASSADRAGAPLHF; cdr3_nt: TGCGCCAGCAGCGCCGACAGGGCCGGGGCACCCCTCCACTTT; d_call: TRBD1; j_call: TRBJ1-6; cdr3_length: 14; clone_size: -; v_call: TRBV5-1
cdr3_aa: CASTPVGGVTYNEQFF; cdr3_nt: TGTGCCAGCACCCCGGTTGGGGGGGTAACCTACAATGAGCAGTTCTTC; d_call: TRBD2; j_call: TRBJ2-1; cdr3_length: 16; clone_size: -; v_call: TRBV4-2
cdr3_aa: CASSIGQVPEAFF; cdr3_nt: TGCGCCAGCAGCATTGGACAGGTTCCTGAAGCTTTCTTT; d_call: TRBD1; j_call: TRBJ1-1; cdr3_length: 13; clone_size: -; v_call: TRBV5-1
cdr3_aa: CASSREQGRSGNTIYF; cdr3_nt: TGTGCCAGCAGCCGCGAACAGGGAAGGTCTGGAAACACCATATATTTT; d_call: -; j_call: TRBJ1-3; cdr3_length: 16; clone_size: -; v_call: TRBV11-2
cdr3_aa: CAISAGTGTGNTIYF; cdr3_nt: TGTGCCATCAGTGCGGGGACAGGAACTGGAAACACCATATATTTT; d_call: TRBD1; j_call: TRBJ1-3; cdr3_length: 15; clone_size: -; v_call: TRBV10-3
cdr3_aa: CASSFYRTPGDTQYF; cdr3_nt: TGTGCCAGCAGTTTTTACAGAACCCCCGGCGATACGCAGTATTTT; d_call: -; j_call: TRBJ2-3; cdr3_length: 15; clone_size: -; v_call: TRBV27
cdr3_aa: CASSLAAGGGSSYNEQFF; cdr3_nt: TGTGCCAGCAGCTTAGCGGCGGGGGGCGGAAGCTCCTACAATGAGCAGTTCTTC; d_call: TRBD2; j_call: TRBJ2-1; cdr3_length: 18; clone_size: -; v_call: TRBV7-2
cdr3_aa: CASRLGGPGTDTQYF; cdr3_nt: TGCGCCAGCAGACTCGGGGGGCCGGGCACAGATACGCAGTATTTT; d_call: -; j_call: TRBJ2-3; cdr3_length: 15; clone_size: once; v_call: TRBV10-2
cdr3_aa: CASRTTPNTEAFF; cdr3_nt: TGTGCCAGCAGGACGACACCGAACACTGAAGCTTTCTTT; d_call: -; j_call: TRBJ1-1; cdr3_length: 13; clone_size: -; v_call: TRBV27
cdr3_aa: CASSTPTVTGRGGQFF; cdr3_nt: TGTGCCAGTAGTACACCTACCGTGACAGGGCGAGGCGGGCAGTTCTTC; d_call: TRBD1; j_call: TRBJ2-1; cdr3_length: 16; clone_size: once; v_call: TRBV19
cdr3_aa: CASSSLKYSNTEAFF; cdr3_nt: TGTGCCAGCAGCTCCCTCAAATACTCTAACACTGAAGCTTTCTTT; d_call: -; j_call: TRBJ1-1; cdr3_length: 15; clone_size: -; v_call: TRBV11-3
cdr3_aa: CSAPSAGRGGQYF; cdr3_nt: TGCAGCGCGCCGTCGGCAGGCCGGGGTGGCCAGTACTTC; d_call: -; j_call: TRBJ2-5; cdr3_length: 13; clone_size: -; v_call: TRBV29-1
cdr3_aa: CASSPTRDYGYTF; cdr3_nt: TGTGCCAGCAGTCCGACGCGGGACTATGGCTACACCTTC; d_call: -; j_call: TRBJ1-2; cdr3_length: 13; clone_size: -; v_call: TRBV6-6
cdr3_aa: CASSPYGGQGAFTEAFF; cdr3_nt: TGTGCCAGTAGTCCTTACGGAGGACAGGGGGCCTTCACTGAAGCTTTCTTT; d_call: TRBD1; j_call: TRBJ1-1; cdr3_length: 17; clone_size: -; v_call: TRBV19
cdr3_aa: CASSPRSGGHEQYF; cdr3_nt: TGTGCCAGCTCACCACGGAGCGGGGGTCACGAGCAGTACTTC; d_call: TRBD2; j_call: TRBJ2-7; cdr3_length: 14; clone_size: -; v_call: TRBV18
cdr3_aa: CASSLGRITTNEKLFF; cdr3_nt: TGTGCCAGCAGCTTAGGGAGGATTACAACTAATGAAAAACTGTTTTTT; d_call: -; j_call: TRBJ1-4; cdr3_length: 16; clone_size: -; v_call: TRBV7-9